Below, 20 T cell receptor beta chains from the same sample are listed, as sequenced in a study of cytomegalovirus exposure and HLA in healthy donors. With 60 Vbeta and 13 Jbeta primers, the PCR was carried out. Sequenced by immunoSEQ multiplex PCR; TCRdb stores in-frame clones only, minus some. The sample's table shows 65,000 to 90,000 clones. Sequencing used PBMCs. These receptors all stem from a female donor in good health and CMV-seropositive.

This chain joins TRBV15 and TRBJ2-1; no reliable D call. Trimming stripped 0 bases from V and 8 bases from J, with 11 bases between. The germline V gene has CDR1 LNHNV and CDR2 YYDKDF (reference sequence). This CDR3 comprises 14 residues. DNA for the CDR3: TGTGCCACCAGCAGAGAGTTCGCGGTAGATGAGCAGTTCTTC. This sequence encodes CATSREFAVDEQFF.

The chain couples TRBV19 to TRBJ2-3, with 9 bases matching TRBD2. Per the germline V gene, CDR1 is LNHDA and CDR2 is SQIVND (reference sequence). Trimming cost V 6 bases and J 4 bases; bases outside gene matches: 2. The CDR3 sequence is 13 residues long. The CDR3 loop is CASRVAGADTQYF. Here the CDR3 DNA reads TGTGCCAGTAGGGTAGCGGGAGCAGATACGCAGTATTTT.

The J gene is TRBJ1-2, the V gene TRBV19, with D unresolved. Germline V gene lookup returns CDR1 LNHDA and CDR2 SQIVND (reference sequence). The CDR3 has 19 residues. The V end was cut by 2 bases, the J end by 4 bases, with 26 bases between. CDR3: CASSISRGKGRYLAYGYTF. The CDR3 DNA follows: TGTGCCAGTAGTATATCGCGGGGTAAAGGACGCTACCTTGCCTATGGCTACACCTTC.

The CDR3, as DNA: TGTGCCAGAAGCCAGCGGAGTGGTAACCCTTACAATGAGCAGTTCTTC. It codes for CARSQRSGNPYNEQFF. The chain is built from TRBV5-3 and TRBJ2-1; possible D gene TRBD2, 5 bases. TRBV5-3 is assigned to the ORF class and has an uncertain function. Trimming left V 4 bases short and J 4 bases short, with 18 bases between. The CDR3 contains 16 residues.

The chain uses TRBV5-6 and TRBJ2-7; possibly TRBD2 for D (5 bases). The CDR3 sequence is 15 residues long. Trimming took off 0 bases at V and 2 bases at J, with 12 bases between the two ends. Per the germline V gene, CDR1 is SGHDT and CDR2 is YYEEEE. CDR3 sequence (DNA): TGTGCCAGCAGCTTGGCCGGGAAGGGAACCTACGAGCAGTACTTC. Encoded protein: CASSLAGKGTYEQYF.

Here the CDR3 DNA reads TGCGCCAGCAGTCTTACTAGGACAGGCTACGAGCAGTACTTC. Its translation: CASSLTRTGYEQYF. This rearrangement joins TRBV4-1 to TRBJ2-7; the match to TRBD1 covers 7 bases. Germline V gene sequence: CDR1 MGHRA, CDR2 YSYEKL. Losses at the gene ends were 6 bases for V and 3 bases for J; bases not matched to a gene: 8. This CDR3 is 14 amino acids long.

The rearrangement uses TRBV6-5 and TRBJ1-2; possibly TRBD1 for D (5 bases). Germline V lookup: CDR1 MNHEY, CDR2 SVGAGI. The CDR3 is 14 amino acids. The germline V and J ends were trimmed by 0 bases and 6 bases, with 11 bases remaining between them. The DNA for the CDR3 is TGTGCCAGCAGTTACTCCGGCAGGGTGAATGGCTACACCTTC. Protein: CASSYSGRVNGYTF.

The chain recombines TRBV10-3 with TRBJ1-1, with D unclear. V lost 2 bases to trimming and J lost 2 bases, with 6 bases between them. Germline CDR1 and CDR2: ENHRY and SYGVKD. The CDR3 loop spans 13 amino acids. The CDR3 loop is CAISETGNTEAFF. The CDR3 DNA sequence: TGTGCCATCAGTGAGACGGGAAACACTGAAGCTTTCTTT.

The rearrangement uses TRBV6-5 and TRBJ2-7; 7 nucleotides match TRBD1. CDR3 length: 14 residues. The V and J ends lost 6 bases and 2 bases, in that order; junction bases with no gene match: 7. Germline values: CDR1 MNHEY, CDR2 SVGAGI. The CDR3: CASSPRQGPYEQYF. The CDR3 DNA reads TGTGCCAGCAGCCCTAGACAGGGCCCCTACGAGCAGTACTTC.

The J gene is TRBJ2-1, the V gene TRBV5-6, with D maybe TRBD1 (5 bases). The CDR3 is made up of 15 amino acids. Germline loops: CDR1 SGHDT, CDR2 YYEEEE. Trimming cost V 2 bases and J 3 bases, with 12 bases left between them. The CDR3, as DNA: TGTGCCAGCAGCTTCCGCAGGGCTCTCTACAATGAGCAGTTCTTC. Amino acid sequence: CASSFRRALYNEQFF.

The chain couples TRBV29-1 to TRBJ2-1; 7 bases map to TRBD1. There are 13 residues in the CDR3. V was pared by 6 bases and J by 6 bases, with 8 bases of the junction left unmatched. Germline CDR1 reads SQVTM; CDR2 reads ANQGSEA. DNA for the CDR3: TGCAGCGTGCAGGGACAGCCAGGCAATGAGCAGTTCTTC. It specifies CSVQGQPGNEQFF.

The chain is built from TRBV18 and TRBJ2-7; the match to TRBD2 covers 15 bases. Germline assignment: CDR1 KGHSH and CDR2 LQKENI. CDR3 length: 19 residues. Trimming took 3 bases from V and 5 from J; bases not matched to a gene: 14. This CDR3 reads CASSPFIGTSGGKDNEQYF. The CDR3 DNA reads as TGTGCCAGCTCACCCTTTATAGGGACTAGCGGGGGGAAAGACAACGAGCAGTACTTC.

The chain uses TRBV28 and TRBJ2-5; maybe TRBD2 (6 bases). CDR3 length: 14 residues. CDR1 is MDHEN and CDR2 is SYDVKM in the germline V gene. With 7 bases removed from V and 4 bases from J, the gap between germline ends came to 16 bases. CDR3 region: CASTTNGGTETQYF. For the CDR3, the DNA is TGTGCCAGCACCACCAATGGGGGGACAGAGACCCAGTACTTC.

The chain links TRBV20-1 to TRBJ1-2; D is undetermined. Germline values: CDR1 DFQATT, CDR2 SNEGSKA (reference sequence). The CDR3 has 11 amino acids. With 7 bases removed from V and 4 bases from J, the gap between germline ends came to 10 bases. CDR3 in DNA: TGCAGTGGGGCAGATAGCTATGGCTACACCTTC. This encodes CSGADSYGYTF.

The chain couples TRBV2 to TRBJ1-2; 9 nucleotides align to TRBD1. CDR3 length: 15 residues. Germline CDR1 SNHLY, CDR2 FYNNEI. Germline trimming cut 6 bases from V and 4 bases from J; bases unmatched to any gene: 9. CDR3 protein: CASRGGQGDFYGYTF. CDR3 nucleotide sequence: TGTGCCAGCAGGGGGGGACAGGGAGACTTCTATGGCTACACCTTC.

The chain combines TRBV18 with TRBJ2-7; TRBD2 matches 8 bases. The length of the CDR3 is 15 residues. Germline CDR1 and CDR2: KGHSH and LQKENI. The trim removed 4 bases at V and 2 bases at J, leaving 7 bases unmatched. The CDR3 region is CASSRSGSHAYEQYF. In DNA, the CDR3 is TGTGCCAGCTCACGAAGCGGGAGCCACGCCTACGAGCAGTACTTC.

This chain connects TRBV19 to TRBJ1-3; no clear D. The V end lost 4 bases, the J end lost 0 bases, and 16 bases lay between the germline ends. This CDR3 is built from 17 residues. CDR1 LNHDA and CDR2 SQIVND come from the germline V gene (reference sequence). The DNA for the CDR3 is TGTGCCAGTAGTACAGCCCGGGAGACTAACTCTGGAAACACCATATATTTT. Protein sequence: CASSTARETNSGNTIYF.

The chain carries TRBV5-4 and TRBJ1-2; 9 positions match TRBD1. Germline CDR1 and CDR2: SGHNT and YYREEE (reference sequence). The CDR3 loop spans 13 amino acids. V lost 1 base and J lost 7; bases outside the gene matches: 2. Here the CDR3 reads CASSLTGGSGYTF. The CDR3, as DNA: TGTGCCAGCAGCTTGACAGGGGGCAGTGGCTACACCTTC. Variable domain in full (rest from reference TRBV5-4 and TRBJ1-2): ETGVTQSPTHLIKTRGQQVTLRCSSQSGHNTVSWYQQALGQGPQFIFQYYREEENGRGNFPPRFSGLQFPNYSSELNVNALELDDSALYLCASSLTGGSGYTFGSGTRLTVV.

The V call is TRBV2, the J call TRBJ1-5, with D possibly matching TRBD1 (6 bases). Germline V gene sequence: CDR1 SNHLY, CDR2 FYNNEI. V was shortened by 3 bases and J by 3 bases, with 15 bases between the two germline ends. The CDR3 consists of 16 residues. CDR3 sequence reads: CASSDGGGGYNQPQHF. The CDR3 nucleotides read TGTGCCAGCAGTGACGGAGGGGGAGGGTACAATCAGCCCCAGCATTTT.

The chain joins TRBV28 to TRBJ2-3; 10 bases agree with TRBD1. Unmatched junction bases numbered 10, after V lost 5 bases and J lost 5 bases. The CDR3 spans 16 residues. Germline CDR1 is MDHEN and CDR2 is SYDVKM. CDR3 nucleotide sequence: TGTGCCAGCAGTACCGTGACAGGGGGCGGGGGAGATACGCAGTATTTT. Protein product: CASSTVTGGGGDTQYF.